Each of the 25 T cell receptor beta chains below was sequenced from the same sample in a study of tumor-infiltrating lymphocytes in primary liver carcinoma. The input was 500 ng total RNA; TCR beta cDNA was made from it with a constant-region primer. What produced the TCR beta libraries was three nested multiplex PCR rounds using slightly modified ARM-PCR. Two initial PCR rounds of roughly 10 cycles each paired TRBV1-TRBV30 forward primers with a C-beta reverse primer. A single record per CDR3 protein comes from TCRdb applying MiXCR to the multiplex PCR reads. The sample carries more than 100,000 distinct CDR3 sequences, 55% to 75% recorded once. Investigators took RNA and DNA out together from 20-30 mg of unsorted bulk tissue. Sample: liver tumor tissue from sampling region 1. The subset was: tumor region T1, superior pole. The receptors stem from an older woman with primary liver carcinoma and hepatitis B virus infection.

This clonotype was counted many times. The V gene is TRBV5-4, the J gene TRBJ2-6; D is uncertain. This CDR3 is 15 amino acids long. Trimming took 4 bases from V and 0 from J, leaving 8 bases between them. Germline values: CDR1 SGHNT, CDR2 YYREEE (reference sequence). The CDR3 is CASSPILSGANVLTF. The CDR3 DNA is TGTGCCAGCAGCCCGATACTCTCTGGGGCCAACGTCCTGACTTTC.

The chain recombines TRBV29-1 with TRBJ2-2; 7 nucleotides agree with TRBD1. The length of the CDR3 is 14 residues. Germline values: CDR1 SQVTM, CDR2 ANQGSEA. Trimming at V came to 7 bases and at J to 1 base, leaving 6 bases not matched to a gene. This CDR3 reads CSATGHLNTGELFF. DNA for the CDR3: TGCAGCGCGACAGGGCATCTGAACACCGGGGAGCTGTTTTTT.

The sample holds many counts of this clonotype. The rearrangement links TRBV6-1 to TRBJ2-2, with TRBD2 identical over 11 bases. The germline V gene encodes CDR1 MNHNS and CDR2 SASEGT. The CDR3 contains 17 residues. Unmatched junction bases numbered 5, after V lost 3 bases and J lost 2 bases. The CDR3 spells CASSDRGLAVNTGELFF. CDR3 DNA sequence: TGTGCCAGCAGTGATCGGGGACTAGCGGTTAACACCGGGGAGCTGTTTTTT.

Turning to this clonotype: A much larger clone differs from this one at a single base, so this may be a read error. The rearrangement uses TRBV29-1 and TRBJ2-6; TRBD1 agrees at 7 bases. The CDR3 length is 14 residues. The germline V gene has CDR1 SQVTM and CDR2 ANQGSEA. V trimming: 5 bases; J trimming: 2 bases; junction bases outside the gene matches: 3. CDR3 nucleotide sequence: TGCAGCGTTTTGGACAGGACTGGGGCCAACGTCCTGACTTTC. Amino acids: CSVLDRTGANVLTF.

A word on this clonotype: The conserved closing phenylalanine or tryptophan is absent in this CDR3, likely reflecting a read error. The J gene is TRBJ2-3, the V gene TRBV29-1, with 8 bases fitting TRBD2. The germline V gene encodes CDR1 SQVTM and CDR2 ANQGSEA. This CDR3 is built from 13 residues. Written as DNA, the CDR3 is TGCAACGTTGGGACTAGTGGAGCAGATACGCAGTATTTG. As protein: CNVGTSGADTQYL.

A remark on this clonotype: The junction does not match germline at one end; this may be a read error. The V call is TRBV11-2, the J call TRBJ1-1; D not resolved. Germline CDR1 SGHAT, CDR2 FQNNGV. This CDR3 is built from 13 residues. The CDR3, as DNA: TGTGTCAGCAGTTGGGGAGTGAACACCGAAGCTTTCTTT. Amino acid sequence: CVSSWGVNTEAFF.

The CDR3 spells CASSPTDKSNQPQHF. Here the CDR3 DNA reads TGTGCCAGCAGCCCGACAGACAAAAGCAATCAGCCCCAGCATTTT. The genes are TRBV12-3 or TRBV12-4 and TRBJ1-5, with a weak D call TRBD1 (5 bases). The CDR3 has 15 residues. The germline V and J ends were trimmed by 6 bases and 1 base, with 13 bases remaining between them.

A note on this clonotype: A much larger clone is a single base away; this may be a read error. The chain carries TRBV6-5 and TRBJ2-1; 9 positions match TRBD1. Germline values: CDR1 MNHEY, CDR2 SVGAGI. The V segment lost 6 bases and the J segment 0 bases; nucleotides outside the gene matches: 9. The length of the CDR3 is 17 residues. DNA of the CDR3: TGTGCCAGCAGGGGGACAGGGCCAAAGACCTCCTACAATGAGCAGTTCTTC. Encoded protein: CASRGTGPKTSYNEQFF.

Note on this clonotype: Given a much more abundant clone one base away, this may be a read error. V gene TRBV12-3 or TRBV12-4 combines with J gene TRBJ2-4; maybe TRBD2 (6 bases). CDR3 size: 13 residues. Trimming cost V 10 bases and J 7 bases, with 17 bases left between them. CDR3 nucleotide sequence: TGTGCCATCAGGAGGCCGGGGGAGAACATTCAGTACTTC. This gives the protein CAIRRPGENIQYF.

The gene calls are TRBV6-6 and TRBJ2-1, with 7 positions matching TRBD2. The CDR3 runs to 16 residues. V shed 9 bases and J 1 base; nucleotides not matched to a gene: 12. In germline, CDR1 is MNHNY, CDR2 SVGAGI (reference sequence). Here the CDR3 DNA reads TGTGCCAGGAGTCCCTGGACTAGTGAGTCCTACAATGAGCAGTTCTTC. It codes for CARSPWTSESYNEQFF.

Concerning this clonotype itself: At one end the junction does not follow the germline gene, possibly because of a read error. The gene calls are TRBV2 and TRBJ1-4, with TRBD1 as a possible D gene (5 bases). The CDR3 contains 14 residues. Germline V gives CDR1 SNHLY, CDR2 FYNNEI. This CDR3 is CVSSETATNEKLLF. CDR3 DNA sequence: TGTGTCAGCAGCGAGACAGCAACTAATGAAAAACTGCTTTTT. The whole variable domain, remainder taken from reference TRBV2 and TRBJ1-4, is EPEVTQTPSHQVTQMGQEVILRCVPISNHLYFYWYRQILGQKVEFLVSFYNNEISEKSEIFDDQFSVERPDGSNFTLKIRSTKLEDSAMYFCVSSETATNEKLLFGSGTQLSVL.

The sample holds many counts of this clonotype. The chain carries TRBV12-3 or TRBV12-4 and TRBJ2-1, with 8 nucleotides matching TRBD2. The CDR3 loop spans 16 amino acids. Trimming removed 3 bases from V and 6 bases from J; junction bases left unmatched: 10. CDR3 nucleotide sequence: TGTGCCAGCAGTTTTGCTAGCGGGTCGAGGTTCAATGAGCAGTTCTTC. Translated: CASSFASGSRFNEQFF.

At least ten counts were recorded for this clonotype. The chain couples TRBV6-5 to TRBJ2-7; TRBD2 matches 10 bases. This CDR3 has 14 residues. CDR1 is MNHEY and CDR2 is SVGAGI in the germline V gene. Germline trimming cut 5 bases from V and 3 bases from J; bases unmatched to any gene: 4. CDR3 sequence reads: CASSKQREGYEQYF. Here the CDR3 DNA reads TGTGCCAGCAGTAAACAGCGGGAGGGCTACGAGCAGTACTTC.

To note about this clonotype: A much larger clone sits a single nucleotide away, making a read error possible. The rearrangement links TRBV5-5 to TRBJ2-3; D gene uncertain. The CDR3 spans 14 residues. Trimming took 4 bases from V and 1 from J, leaving 10 bases between them. Per the germline V gene, CDR1 is SGHKS and CDR2 is YYEKEE (reference sequence). CDR3 nucleotide sequence: TGTGCCAGCAGCCTCAGGCACGGCACAGATACGCAGTATTTT. Translating it yields CASSLRHGTDTQYF.

As regards this clonotype: Germline and junction disagree at one end, which may indicate a read error. V is TRBV11-2 and J is TRBJ2-1; D gene uncertain. The CDR3 totals 15 residues. Looked up from germline, CDR1 is SGHAT and CDR2 is FQNNGV. The CDR3 region is CASGLEEGSIGVQFF. CDR3 coding DNA: TGTGCCAGCGGCTTAGAGGAAGGAAGTATCGGTGTGCAGTTCTTC.

This clonotype turned up a few times. A much larger clone lies one base from this, so it may be a read error. The rearrangement uses TRBV29-1 and TRBJ1-4, with 8 bases identical to TRBD1. Per germline, CDR1 SQVTM and CDR2 ANQGSEA. The CDR3 contains 14 residues. In DNA form, the CDR3 reads TGCAGCGTTGAAGATTGGACAGGGATTGGAAAACTGCTTTTT. Translated, it gives CSVEDWTGIGKLLF.

Of note for this clonotype: With a much larger clone just one base away, this may be a read error. This rearrangement joins TRBV4-1 to TRBJ2-5; D may correspond to TRBD1 or TRBD2 (9 bases each). The CDR3 spans 14 residues. Trimming shortened V by 4 bases and J by 8 bases, and 17 bases separated the two germline ends. The germline V gene encodes CDR1 MGHRA and CDR2 YSYEKL. The CDR3 protein is CASSPSGTGPTQYF. The CDR3 nucleotides are TGCGCCAGCAGCCCTAGCGGGACAGGGCCTACCCAGTACTTC.

The rearrangement joins TRBV30 to TRBJ1-3; D call uncertain. The V gene's germline CDR1 is GTSNPN and CDR2 SVGIG (reference sequence). V was clipped by 3 bases and J by 2 bases, with 8 bases between them. The CDR3 is 13 amino acids. Here the CDR3 reads CAWSRSTGNTIYF. CDR3 nucleotides: TGTGCCTGGAGCCGGAGCACTGGAAACACCATATATTTT.

With respect to this clonotype: In this CDR3 the conserved last residue, phenylalanine or tryptophan, is missing, so a read error is likely. CDR3 residues: CASSQKPTANTGELFL. CDR3 nucleotide sequence: TGTGCCAGCAGCCAAAAACCCACAGCGAACACCGGGGAGCTGTTTCTT. V is TRBV14 and J is TRBJ2-2; the D is unclear. Between the trimmed V and J ends, which lost 2 bases and 0 bases, there was a span of 10 bases. This CDR3 region has 16 residues. CDR1 SGHDN and CDR2 FVKESK come from the germline V gene.

In the case of this clonotype: A junction boundary mismatches the germline segment, possibly from a read error. The J gene is TRBJ2-2, the V gene TRBV11-3, with D possibly TRBD2 on 5 matching bases. In germline, CDR1 is SGHNT, CDR2 YENEEA. CDR3 length: 14 residues. The CDR3: CASSLARRVGVLFF. The CDR3 DNA sequence: TGTGCCAGCAGCTTGGCTAGAAGGGTCGGGGTGCTGTTTTTT.

The chain couples TRBV2 to TRBJ1-4; a possible D gene is TRBD1 (6 bases). This CDR3 has 14 residues. V was cut by 9 bases and J by 9 bases, with 20 bases left in between. CDR1 is SNHLY, CDR2 FYNNEI, per germline. The CDR3 nucleotides are TGTGCCAGAAGGGGGATGTGGGGGAACAAAAAACTGTTTTTT. It translates to CARRGMWGNKKLFF.

As regards this clonotype: One junction end disagrees with the germline gene, perhaps due to a read error. The gene calls are TRBV5-1 and TRBJ2-3, with D possibly matching TRBD2 (5 bases). The CDR3 sequence is 16 residues long. Germline V gene data show CDR1 as SGHRS and CDR2 as YFSETQ. Here the CDR3 reads CASSLATGMESDTKYF. For the CDR3, the DNA is TGCGCCAGCAGCTTGGCCACCGGGATGGAAAGTGATACGAAGTATTTT.

To note about this clonotype: An end of the junction differs from the germline gene, which may be a read error. This chain uses TRBV28 with TRBJ1-1, with 8 bases fitting TRBD1. The germline gives CDR1 MDHEN, CDR2 SYDVKM. The CDR3 totals 14 residues. CDR3 in amino acids: CASSTGGLNTEALF. Here the CDR3 DNA reads TGTGCCAGCAGCACAGGGGGGTTGAACACTGAAGCCCTCTTT.

This clonotype was seen ten or more times. The chain has TRBV7-8 and TRBJ2-7; D remains unclear. Germline V gives CDR1 SGHVS, CDR2 FQNEAQ. There are 14 residues in the CDR3. V was clipped by 2 bases and J by 4 bases, with 12 bases between them. The CDR3 protein is CASSLTRRRYEQYF. Here the CDR3 DNA reads TGTGCCAGCAGCTTAACTCGCCGTAGGTACGAGCAGTACTTC.

There are many counts of this clonotype. This chain connects TRBV29-1 to TRBJ2-2, with D possibly being TRBD1 (6 bases). CDR3 length: 14 residues. The germline gives CDR1 SQVTM, CDR2 ANQGSEA. V was clipped by 7 bases and J by 0 bases, with 12 bases between them. This chain's CDR3 is CSALGQTNTGELFF. The DNA for the CDR3 is TGCAGCGCCCTAGGACAGACGAACACCGGGGAGCTGTTTTTT.